Given below is one TCR beta chain in context. The protocol was immunoSEQ multiplex PCR, while the TCRdb copy is restricted to in-frame clones and leaves out a portion. Of about 80,000 clones in the sample, approximately 86% are singletons; the top ten hold approximately 5%. The length of the CDR3 is 15 residues. The junction had 5 bases not matched to a gene; V was cut back by 4 bases and J by 5 bases. Germline V gives CDR1 MGHRA, CDR2 YSYEKL. This record belongs to a study of technical replicates of blood from a few donors. The genes are TRBV4-1 and TRBJ2-5; 12 nucleotides agree with TRBD2. The sample comprised PBMCs. This TCR derives from a human donor in good health. Some clones in this sample may be carry-over from other donors' samples. CDR3 in DNA: TGCGCCAGCAGCCGACTAGCGGGGGTCCGGGAGACCCAGTACTTC. This translates into CASSRLAGVRETQYF.